These 15 T cell receptor beta chains were all obtained from the same sample, sequenced in a study of cytomegalovirus exposure and HLA in healthy donors. PCR involved 60 Vbeta and 13 Jbeta primers. Generated by immunoSEQ multiplex PCR, the TCRdb table keeps only in-frame clones and is missing some. The sample contains approximately 150,000 clones, around 79% of which appear only once. The sequencing sample was made of PBMCs. The receptors were gathered from a human donor in good health.

This rearrangement joins TRBV7-9 to TRBJ1-2, with D possibly TRBD1 on 5 matching bases. CDR1 is SEHNR, CDR2 FQNEAQ, per germline (reference sequence). The CDR3 spans 15 residues. V was clipped by 5 bases and J by 4 bases, with 17 bases between them. The CDR3 reads CASSPGGRGTYGYTF. CDR3 DNA: TGTGCCAGCAGCCCGGGCGGCCGGGGGACCTATGGCTACACCTTC.

This clone was recorded a few times. The gene calls are TRBV13 and TRBJ1-3, with 9 bases aligning to TRBD1. After removal of 4 bases from V and 6 bases from J, the junction contained 7 bases not matched to a gene. CDR1 is PRHDT and CDR2 is FYEKMQ in the germline V gene (reference sequence). This CDR3 region has 15 residues. The CDR3 spells CASSSPGQGENTIYF. As DNA, the CDR3 is TGTGCCAGCAGCTCACCGGGACAGGGTGAAAACACCATATATTTT.

This chain joins TRBV6-1 and TRBJ2-5; 9 nucleotides line up with TRBD1. This CDR3 is built from 15 residues. V lost 5 bases to trimming and J lost 5 bases; unmatched junction nucleotides: 9. Germline V gene sequence: CDR1 MNHNS, CDR2 SASEGT. The CDR3 loop is CASSPGQGRRETQYF. CDR3 sequence (DNA): TGTGCCAGCAGTCCGGGACAGGGCCGTCGGGAGACCCAGTACTTC.

V is TRBV11-2 and J is TRBJ1-1; D remains ambiguous. This CDR3 contains 11 residues. The V gene's germline CDR1 is SGHAT and CDR2 FQNNGV. V lost 3 bases and J lost 8, with 7 bases in between. In nucleotides, the CDR3 is TGTGCCAGCAGCTTCACGGGGGAAGCTTTCTTT. It codes for CASSFTGEAFF.

This sequence joins TRBV20-1 and TRBJ2-3; TRBD1 might be the D (5 bases). CDR3 length equals 11 residues. Germline V gene data show CDR1 as DFQATT and CDR2 as SNEGSKA (reference sequence). Trimming stripped 6 bases from V and 4 bases from J, with 8 bases between. CDR3 bases: TGCAGTGCCAGGGTCTCAGATACGCAGTATTTT. Its translation is CSARVSDTQYF.

This chain links TRBV28 with TRBJ2-3, with D possibly being TRBD1 (6 bases). Trimming took 6 bases from V and 2 from J, leaving 24 bases between them. Germline-derived CDR1 and CDR2 are MDHEN and SYDVKM. The CDR3 runs to 18 residues. CDR3 amino acids: CASSKDTGMRAVTDTQYF. As DNA, the CDR3 is TGTGCCAGCAGCAAAGATACAGGGATGCGGGCTGTCACAGATACGCAGTATTTT.

The chain employs TRBV5-4 and TRBJ2-5; 9 bases map to TRBD2. This CDR3 has 14 residues. The germline V gene has CDR1 SGHNT and CDR2 YYREEE (reference sequence). Losses at the gene ends were 6 bases for V and 2 bases for J; bases not matched to a gene: 5. For the CDR3, the DNA is TGTGCCAGCATACGCGGGGGGGCACAAGAGACCCAGTACTTC. This sequence encodes CASIRGGAQETQYF.

The chain couples TRBV7-2 to TRBJ2-1, with TRBD2 matching 7 bases. This CDR3 has 15 residues. V shed 3 bases, J shed 4 bases, and the junction held 6 bases outside the gene matches. CDR1 is SGHTA and CDR2 is FQGNSA in the germline V gene. Here the CDR3 DNA reads TGTGCCAGCAGCTTTATAGCGGGTTTTTACAATGAGCAGTTCTTC. It codes for CASSFIAGFYNEQFF.

V gene TRBV11-2 combines with J gene TRBJ1-1; the D is unclear. Trimming removed 5 bases at V and 1 base at J, with 14 bases between. The CDR3 has 15 residues. From germline, CDR1 is SGHAT and CDR2 FQNNGV. CDR3 in amino acids: CASSLSPDSNTEAFF. The CDR3 nucleotides are TGTGCCAGCAGCCTATCCCCCGACTCGAACACTGAAGCTTTCTTT.

The table lists this clone with a count of one. This chain uses TRBV11-2 with TRBJ2-7; D remains unclear. The V end was cut by 5 bases, the J end by 0 bases, with 11 bases between. Germline V gene lookup returns CDR1 SGHAT and CDR2 FQNNGV. This CDR3 is 14 amino acids long. CDR3 DNA sequence: TGTGCCAGCAGCCCCGACTTTAGCTCCTACGAGCAGTACTTC. The encoded protein is CASSPDFSSYEQYF.

This clone was detected a few times. The chain is built from TRBV5-6 and TRBJ1-1; 7 bases are a match to TRBD1. The CDR3 sequence is 14 residues long. CDR1 is SGHDT and CDR2 is YYEEEE in the germline V gene. The junction had 4 bases not matched to a gene; V was cut back by 4 bases and J by 1 base. This CDR3 reads CASSLTGRNTEAFF. The CDR3 DNA reads as TGTGCCAGCAGCCTGACAGGGAGGAACACTGAAGCTTTCTTT.

V usage is TRBV11-3 and J usage is TRBJ2-7; 10 bases match TRBD2. This CDR3 has 14 residues. Looked up from germline, CDR1 is SGHNT and CDR2 is YENEEA. The trim removed 1 base at V and 6 bases at J, leaving 3 bases unmatched. The CDR3 nucleotides are TGTGCCAGCAGCTTAGGGGGACTAGCGCGCGAGCAGTACTTC. Translating it yields CASSLGGLAREQYF. Filled out from reference TRBV11-3 and TRBJ2-7, the complete variable domain reads EAGVVQSPRYKIIEKKQPVAFWCNPISGHNTLYWYLQNLGQGPELLIRYENEEAVDDSQLPKDRFSAERLKGVDSTLKIQPAELGDSAVYLCASSLGGLAREQYFGPGTRLTVT.

This chain links TRBV11-3 with TRBJ1-1; 8 nucleotides line up with TRBD1. The V segment lost 4 bases and the J segment 3 bases; nucleotides outside the gene matches: 22. The germline V gene encodes CDR1 SGHNT and CDR2 YENEEA. The CDR3 consists of 20 residues. Here the CDR3 DNA reads TGTGCCAGCAGCTCGGGACCCCCAGGGGGCGCATATGTGGTGGACACTGAAGCTTTCTTT. Protein: CASSSGPPGGAYVVDTEAFF.

The CDR3 is CASSLLGQGNRSPLHF. CDR3 DNA sequence: TGTGCCAGCAGTCTCCTCGGACAGGGGAATCGCTCACCCCTCCACTTT. J is TRBJ1-6 and V is TRBV27; 9 bases are shared with TRBD1. Germline V lookup: CDR1 MNHEY, CDR2 SMNVEV (reference sequence). V lost 5 bases to trimming and J lost 10 bases; unmatched junction nucleotides: 12. The CDR3 extends over 16 amino acids.

CDR3 nucleotide sequence: TGTGCCAGCAGCTCGGACAGGGCCAGCACTGAAGCTTTCTTT. Residues: CASSSDRASTEAFF. The J gene is TRBJ1-1, the V gene TRBV5-8, with 8 bases fitting TRBD1. V lost 3 bases and J lost 4; bases outside the gene matches: 5. This CDR3 is 14 amino acids long. Germline CDR1 is SGHTS and CDR2 is YDEGEE.